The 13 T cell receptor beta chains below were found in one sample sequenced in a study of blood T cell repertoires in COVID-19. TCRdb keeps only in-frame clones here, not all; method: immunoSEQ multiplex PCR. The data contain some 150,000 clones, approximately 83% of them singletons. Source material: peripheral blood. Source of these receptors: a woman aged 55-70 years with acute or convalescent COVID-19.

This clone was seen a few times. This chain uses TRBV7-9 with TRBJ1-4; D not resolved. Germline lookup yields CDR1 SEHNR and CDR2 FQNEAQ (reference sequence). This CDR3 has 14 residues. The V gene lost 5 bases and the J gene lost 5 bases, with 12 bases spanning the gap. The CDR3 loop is CASSLIGGNEKLFF. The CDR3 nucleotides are TGTGCCAGCAGCCTGATTGGCGGAAATGAAAAACTGTTTTTT. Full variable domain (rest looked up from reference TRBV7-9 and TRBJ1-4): DTGVSQNPRHKITKRGQNVTFRCDPISEHNRLYWYRQTLGQGPEFLTYFQNEAQLEKSRLLSDRFSAERPKGSFSTLEIQRTEQGDSAMYLCASSLIGGNEKLFFGSGTQLSVL.

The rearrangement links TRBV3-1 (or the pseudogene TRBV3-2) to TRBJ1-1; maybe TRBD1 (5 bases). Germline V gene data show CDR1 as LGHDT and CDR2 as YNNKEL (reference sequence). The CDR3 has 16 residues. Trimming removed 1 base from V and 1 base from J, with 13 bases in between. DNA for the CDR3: TGTGCCAGCAGCCAAGGCCCCCGTGGGGCGAACACTGAAGCTTTCTTT. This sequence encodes CASSQGPRGANTEAFF.

The CDR3 region has the DNA TGTGCCAGCAGTTCCCGAGCCGACAGGGCGAACACTGAAGCTTTCTTT. This translates into CASSSRADRANTEAFF. The gene calls are TRBV6-5 and TRBJ1-1; 7 nucleotides match TRBD1. Germline trimming cut 4 bases from V and 1 base from J; bases unmatched to any gene: 9. The V gene's germline CDR1 is MNHEY and CDR2 SVGAGI. The CDR3 has 16 residues.

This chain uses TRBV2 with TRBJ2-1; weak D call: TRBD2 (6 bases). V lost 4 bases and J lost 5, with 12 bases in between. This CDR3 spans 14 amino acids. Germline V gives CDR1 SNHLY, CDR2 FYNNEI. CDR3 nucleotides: TGTGCCAGCAGTGTTCGGGGGATGAACAATGAGCAGTTCTTC. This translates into CASSVRGMNNEQFF.

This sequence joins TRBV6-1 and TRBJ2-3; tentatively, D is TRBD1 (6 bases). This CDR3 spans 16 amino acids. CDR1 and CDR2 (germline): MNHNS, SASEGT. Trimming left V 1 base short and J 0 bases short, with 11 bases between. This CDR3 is CASSEDHRASTDTQYF. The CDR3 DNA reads TGTGCCAGCAGTGAAGACCACAGGGCTAGCACAGATACGCAGTATTTT.

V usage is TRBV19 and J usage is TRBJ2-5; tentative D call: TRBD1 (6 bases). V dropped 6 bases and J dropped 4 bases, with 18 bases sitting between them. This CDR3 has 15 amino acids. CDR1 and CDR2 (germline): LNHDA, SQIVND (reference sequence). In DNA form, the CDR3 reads TGTGCCAGTAGGGCAGGGGCCCCGAACATAGAGACCCAGTACTTC. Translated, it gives CASRAGAPNIETQYF.

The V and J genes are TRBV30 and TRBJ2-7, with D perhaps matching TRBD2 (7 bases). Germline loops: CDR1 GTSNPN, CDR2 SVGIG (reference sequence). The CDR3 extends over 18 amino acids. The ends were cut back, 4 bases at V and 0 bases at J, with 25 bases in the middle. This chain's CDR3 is CAWTHRSAGAVSSYEQYV. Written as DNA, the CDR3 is TGTGCCTGGACCCACAGATCGGCGGGGGCTGTGAGCTCCTACGAGCAGTACGTC.

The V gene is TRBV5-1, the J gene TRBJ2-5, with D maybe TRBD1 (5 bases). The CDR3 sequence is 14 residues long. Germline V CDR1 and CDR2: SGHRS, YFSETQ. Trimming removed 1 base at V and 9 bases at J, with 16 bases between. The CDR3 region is CASSLLTDQTPQYF. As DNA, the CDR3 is TGCGCCAGCAGCTTGTTGACAGACCAGACGCCCCAGTACTTC.

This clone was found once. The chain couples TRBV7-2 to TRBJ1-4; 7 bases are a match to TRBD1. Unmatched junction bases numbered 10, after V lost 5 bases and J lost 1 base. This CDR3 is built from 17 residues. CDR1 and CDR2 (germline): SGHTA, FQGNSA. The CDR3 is CASSPRQGQGTNEKLFF. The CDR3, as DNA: TGTGCCAGCAGCCCGCGACAGGGCCAAGGAACTAATGAAAAACTGTTTTTT.

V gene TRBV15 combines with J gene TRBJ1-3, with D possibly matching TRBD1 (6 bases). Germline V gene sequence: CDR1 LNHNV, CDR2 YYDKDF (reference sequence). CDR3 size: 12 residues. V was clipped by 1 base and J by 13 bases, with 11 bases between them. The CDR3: CATSRVGGAIYF. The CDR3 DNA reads TGTGCCACCAGCAGAGTTGGGGGGGCGATATATTTT.

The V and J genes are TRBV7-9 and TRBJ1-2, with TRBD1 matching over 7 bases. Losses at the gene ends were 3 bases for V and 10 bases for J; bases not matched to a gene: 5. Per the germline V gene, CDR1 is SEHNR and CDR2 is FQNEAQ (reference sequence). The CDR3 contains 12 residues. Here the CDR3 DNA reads TGTGCCAGCAGCTTGGAAGGGGGCGTCTACACCTTC. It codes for CASSLEGGVYTF.

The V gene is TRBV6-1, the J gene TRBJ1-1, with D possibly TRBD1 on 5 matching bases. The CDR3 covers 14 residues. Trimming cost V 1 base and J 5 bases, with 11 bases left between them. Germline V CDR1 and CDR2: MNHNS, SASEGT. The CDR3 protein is CASSEVGLGTEAFF. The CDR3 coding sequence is TGTGCCAGCAGTGAAGTGGGACTGGGGACTGAAGCTTTCTTT.

The CDR3 sequence: CASSLAPSGGAETQYF. CDR3 sequence (DNA): TGCGCCAGCAGCTTGGCCCCTAGCGGGGGGGCGGAGACCCAGTACTTC. The J gene is TRBJ2-5, the V gene TRBV5-1; 12 bases are shared with TRBD2. J was trimmed by 5 bases and V by 0 bases; bases with no gene match: 5. Per germline, CDR1 SGHRS and CDR2 YFSETQ. The CDR3 length is 16 residues.